The T cell receptor beta chain described here comes from a study of HIV-infected patients and healthy controls. One entry per CDR3 protein, called by TCRdb with MiXCR from the 5' RACE reads. The data contain about 18,000 distinct CDR3 sequences, roughly 19% of them singletons. This CDR3 has 15 residues. Deletions cut 6 bases from V and 4 bases from J, with 16 bases between. From germline, CDR1 is SNHLY and CDR2 FYNNEI. The chain has TRBV2 and TRBJ2-1; D is uncertain. The sample consisted of CD8+ T cells from blood. The source is a human donor in good health. The chain's CDR3 is CASRIDSSPYNEQFF. The CDR3 DNA sequence: TGTGCCAGCAGGATTGACTCATCTCCTTACAATGAGCAGTTCTTC.